Presented here are 8 T cell receptor beta chains from one specimen sequenced in a study of cytomegalovirus exposure and HLA in healthy donors. Profiled with immunoSEQ multiplex PCR; TCRdb holds only in-frame clones, not every one. Of approximately 170,000 clones listed, 75% to 95% were seen once; the top ten hold 3% to 3.5%. Sequencing used PBMCs. All receptors come from a woman younger than 30 in good health and CMV-seropositive.

The chain joins TRBV29-1 to TRBJ1-1; 7 nucleotides match TRBD1. J lost 0 bases, V lost 7 bases, and 5 bases had no gene match. Germline V gives CDR1 SQVTM, CDR2 ANQGSEA. The CDR3 contains 13 residues. CDR3 sequence (DNA): TGCAGCGCTCGGACAGGTATGAACACTGAAGCTTTCTTT. It yields the protein CSARTGMNTEAFF.

This chain links TRBV10-1 with TRBJ2-5; TRBD2 aligns across 9 bases. Germline V gives CDR1 WNHNN, CDR2 SYGVQD (reference sequence). The CDR3 runs to 15 residues. Germline trimming cut 5 bases from V and 2 bases from J; bases unmatched to any gene: 6. In DNA form, the CDR3 reads TGCGCCAGCAGTAAGGTAGCGGGGGAACAAGAGACCCAGTACTTC. Translation: CASSKVAGEQETQYF.

CDR3 DNA: TGTGCCAGCAGTACGGGGACTAGCGGGGGCGGGTACACAGATACGCAGTATTTT. Translating it yields CASSTGTSGGGYTDTQYF. V usage is TRBV2 and J usage is TRBJ2-3; 14 bases are a match to TRBD2. The CDR3 spans 18 residues. Germline V CDR1 and CDR2: SNHLY, FYNNEI. V dropped 5 bases and J dropped 2; count of bases not matched to a gene: 9.

The chain has TRBV11-2 and TRBJ1-2; TRBD1 aligns across 8 bases. Germline trimming cut 3 bases from V and 1 base from J; bases unmatched to any gene: 4. The germline V gene encodes CDR1 SGHAT and CDR2 FQNNGV. The length of the CDR3 is 15 residues. CDR3 sequence (DNA): TGTGCCAGCAGCTTTACAGGGGGGAATAACTATGGCTACACCTTC. Its translation: CASSFTGGNNYGYTF.

V and J are TRBV4-2 and TRBJ2-1, with 7 bases lining up with TRBD1. The CDR3 runs 13 residues. The junction had 4 bases not matched to a gene; V was cut back by 3 bases and J by 8 bases. Germline CDR1 is LGHNA and CDR2 is YNFKEQ. The CDR3 region has the DNA TGTGCCAGCAGCCAGTACAGGGGAGATGAGCAGTTCTTC. Translated, it gives CASSQYRGDEQFF.

J is TRBJ1-5 and V is TRBV28; 7 bases are a match to TRBD1. The CDR3 sequence is 15 residues long. The germline V gene encodes CDR1 MDHEN and CDR2 SYDVKM. V lost 7 bases and J lost 6; bases outside the gene matches: 12. The CDR3 DNA reads as TGTGCCAGCACGGGTTCAGGGGGTCTAGGTCAGCCCCAGCATTTT. Its protein is CASTGSGGLGQPQHF.

This rearrangement joins TRBV5-1 to TRBJ2-1; D is perhaps TRBD2 (6 bases). This CDR3 spans 16 amino acids. V was shortened by 4 bases and J by 4 bases, with 18 bases between the two germline ends. Germline loops: CDR1 SGHRS, CDR2 YFSETQ. The CDR3, as DNA: TGCGCCAGCAGCGGAAAAGGGACTGACCTTTACAATGAGCAGTTCTTC. Translating it yields CASSGKGTDLYNEQFF.

The chain has TRBV6-6 and TRBJ2-5, with 7 bases that match TRBD2. The CDR3 sequence is 13 residues long. CDR1 is MNHNY, CDR2 SVGAGI, per germline (reference sequence). V was clipped by 5 bases and J by 5 bases; unmatched bases: 5. CDR3 region: CASSLPGGETQYF. The CDR3 DNA reads TGTGCCAGCAGTCTCCCGGGGGGTGAGACCCAGTACTTC.